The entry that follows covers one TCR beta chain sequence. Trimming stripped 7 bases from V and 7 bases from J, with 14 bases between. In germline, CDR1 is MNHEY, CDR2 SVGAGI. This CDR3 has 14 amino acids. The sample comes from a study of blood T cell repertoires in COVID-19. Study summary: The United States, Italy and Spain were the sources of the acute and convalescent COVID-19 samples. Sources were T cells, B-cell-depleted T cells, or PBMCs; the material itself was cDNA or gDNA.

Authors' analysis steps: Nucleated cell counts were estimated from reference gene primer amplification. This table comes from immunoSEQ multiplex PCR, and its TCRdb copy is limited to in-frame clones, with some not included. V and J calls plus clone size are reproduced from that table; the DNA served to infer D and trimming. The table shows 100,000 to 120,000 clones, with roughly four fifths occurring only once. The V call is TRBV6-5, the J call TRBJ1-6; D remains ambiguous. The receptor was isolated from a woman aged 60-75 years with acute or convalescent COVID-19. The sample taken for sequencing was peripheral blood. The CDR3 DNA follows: TGTGCCAGCATGGTCGCTCTCCAGAATTCACCCCTCCACTTT. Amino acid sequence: CASMVALQNSPLHF.